The source of this T cell receptor (beta chain) is a study of vaccination and CD4 T cells after COVID-19. Study-wide findings and caveats: Although the median of SARS-CoV-2-reactive clonotypes rose from around 19 to 38, the change was not significant. Spike mono-reactivity applied to 304 of 307 vaccine-specific clones detected in convalescent patients.

Indicated time point: late sampling 161 to 241 days after vaccination in a few convalescent patients. Treatment indicated: roughly 10-day PBMC culture with coronavirus spike peptide pools or control peptides (ViraFEST assay). An Oncomine TCR Beta short-read assay was used to sequence the DNA from cultured CD4+ T cells. The source of extracted genomic DNA was cultured CD4+ T cells. MiXCR was run by TCRdb on the PCR reads, yielding one entry per CDR3 protein. In the table there are about 26,000 distinct CDR3 sequences, roughly 40% of which are singletons. This clonotype was picked up a small number of times. What it binds is not known. This receptor was obtained from a human donor who had recovered from COVID-19. The sequenced sample was CD4+ T cells from blood, cultured in vitro, obtained about 7 months after SARS-CoV-2 vaccination.

The CDR3 DNA reads TGCAGTGCTAGAGATAACAGAAGTAATCAGCCCCAGCATTTT. Amino acid sequence: CSARDNRSNQPQHF. The genes are TRBV20-1 and TRBJ1-5; D ambiguous. Per the germline V gene, CDR1 is DFQATT and CDR2 is SNEGSKA (reference sequence). The CDR3 consists of 14 residues. V lost 0 bases to trimming and J lost 4 bases, with 10 bases between them.